The clone carrying this TCR beta chain has just a few counts. J lost 0 bases, V lost 2 bases, and 4 bases had no gene match. Germline-derived CDR1 and CDR2 are MNHEY and SMNVEV (reference sequence). The CDR3 loop spans 16 amino acids. The sample belongs to a study of control samples from healthy donors and cancer patients. The protocol was immunoSEQ multiplex PCR, while the TCRdb copy is restricted to in-frame clones and leaves out a portion. The sample shows roughly 100,000 clones, roughly four fifths of them seen only once. V and J are TRBV27 and TRBJ1-1, with 9 nucleotides matching TRBD1. The clonotype was recovered from a woman aged 50 to 65 in good health. The sequenced sample was blood. CDR3 coding DNA: TGTGCCAGCAGTTTAGACAGGGGGTATATGAACACTGAAGCTTTCTTT. It yields the protein CASSLDRGYMNTEAFF.